The sequence of this TCR beta chain was determined in a study of alternative splicing in chronic myeloid leukemia remission (dated by TCRdb to about 2020). Study-level background: Remission specimens from the trials were collected at major or complete molecular response, at 12 or 24 months of TKI therapy. RNA sequencing was used to profile peripheral blood obtained from chronic-phase CML patients at diagnosis and at remission, and the resulting profiles were compared with those of healthy donors. About 10 diagnostic specimens, together with matched remission specimens, were obtained from the RESIST (imatinib), ENESTxtnd (nilotinib) and PINNACLE (nilotinib plus pegylated interferon) trials. The median age was about 52 years at diagnosis, less than 60 at remission and approximately 36 for the healthy controls. Trial diagnostic specimens were total leukocytes from peripheral blood collected in EDTA. Nine CML samples, seven diagnostic and two matched remission, came from the French Persistem study. The female/male split was 11/5 for diagnosis samples, 8/3 for remission samples and 2/4 for controls. Trizol was used to extract total RNA from peripheral blood mononuclear cells of the diagnosis, remission and control samples.

Points the paper makes about the study in general: Strong differences in blood cell composition were observed between timepoints, with a shift from myeloid progenitor enrichment at diagnosis to mature lymphoid enrichment at remission. Blood cell composition at remission was reconfigured to resemble lymphoid cell-enriched normal controls.

Reading the germline V gene gives CDR1 MNHNS and CDR2 SASEGT. Reading from cysteine to phenylalanine, the CDR3 counts 15 amino acids. A DNA sequence was not provided. Library preparation was by bulk RNA-seq. The TruSeq Stranded RNA sample prep kit was used to generate libraries of poly-A-enriched mRNA from an input of 0.8 to 1 ug total RNA. Every sample was sequenced in triplicate, with paired-end sequencing run on a HiSeq 2500. RNA-seq read length was 125 nucleotides per mate. On the authors' methods: After trimming, reads were aligned to hg38 using STAR v2.7, and quality control was handled by FASTQC, RSeQC and multiqc. Salmon 0.14.1 was used to quantify gene expression levels as transcripts per million (TPM). The results of principal component analysis suggested that neither trial, library batch, sequencing batch, treatment regimen nor sex drove the transcriptomic profiles. Following TCRdb reprocessing, every CDR3 protein sequence forms one entry, and DNA is not provided. The V and J calls here are based on TCRdb, not the publication. The sample table contains about 340 distinct CDR3 sequences; only one count was recorded for 95% to 98% of them. The ten largest clonotypes hold roughly 5.2% of the sample.

Concerning this clonotype itself: Its antigen remains undetermined.

Explained via the paper, the time point label denotes: major or complete molecular response after front-line TKI therapy. Some 15 CML patients made up the patient cohort, and matched post-remission samples were retrieved for a subset of those patients. The chain joins TRBV6-1 to TRBJ1-5. Here the sequenced sample was PBMCs or total blood leukocytes (not recorded which), taken during remission. The sequence came from an adult with chronic myeloid leukemia. The CDR3 protein sequence reads: CASSEATGSNQPQHF.